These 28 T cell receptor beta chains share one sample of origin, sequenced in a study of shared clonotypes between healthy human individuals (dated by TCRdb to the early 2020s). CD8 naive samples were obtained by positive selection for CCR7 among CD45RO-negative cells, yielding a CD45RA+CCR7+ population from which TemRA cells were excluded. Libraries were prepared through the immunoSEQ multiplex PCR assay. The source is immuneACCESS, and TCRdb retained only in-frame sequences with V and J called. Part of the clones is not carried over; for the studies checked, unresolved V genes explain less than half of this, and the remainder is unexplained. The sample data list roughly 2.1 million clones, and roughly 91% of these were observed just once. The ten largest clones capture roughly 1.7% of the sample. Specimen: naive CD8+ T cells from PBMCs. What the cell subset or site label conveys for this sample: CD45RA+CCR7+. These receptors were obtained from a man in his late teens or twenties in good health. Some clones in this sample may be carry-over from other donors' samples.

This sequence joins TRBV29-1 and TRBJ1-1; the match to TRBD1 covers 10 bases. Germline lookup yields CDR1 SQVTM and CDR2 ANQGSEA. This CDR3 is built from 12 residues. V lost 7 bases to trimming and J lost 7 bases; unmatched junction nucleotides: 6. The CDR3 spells CSAADRGFEAFF. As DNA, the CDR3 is TGCAGCGCCGCGGACAGGGGGTTTGAAGCTTTCTTT.

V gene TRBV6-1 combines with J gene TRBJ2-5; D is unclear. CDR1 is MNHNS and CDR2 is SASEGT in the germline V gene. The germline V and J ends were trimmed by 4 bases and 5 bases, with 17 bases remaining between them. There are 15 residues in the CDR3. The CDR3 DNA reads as TGTGCCAGCAGTGGGTACACTTCTATCGGGGAGACCCAGTACTTC. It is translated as CASSGYTSIGETQYF.

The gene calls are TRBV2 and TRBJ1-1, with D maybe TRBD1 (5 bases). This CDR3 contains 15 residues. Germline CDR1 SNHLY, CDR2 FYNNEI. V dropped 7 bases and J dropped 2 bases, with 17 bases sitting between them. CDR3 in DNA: TGTGCCAGCATCCGGGGCGTCAGGGTCAACACTGAAGCTTTCTTT. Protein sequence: CASIRGVRVNTEAFF.

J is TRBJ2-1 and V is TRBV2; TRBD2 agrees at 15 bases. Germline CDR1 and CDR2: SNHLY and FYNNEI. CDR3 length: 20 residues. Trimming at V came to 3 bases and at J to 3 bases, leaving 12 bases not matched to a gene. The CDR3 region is CASSDRGLAGGLPDYNEQFF. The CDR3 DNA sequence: TGTGCCAGCAGTGACCGGGGACTAGCGGGAGGCCTCCCCGACTACAATGAGCAGTTCTTC.

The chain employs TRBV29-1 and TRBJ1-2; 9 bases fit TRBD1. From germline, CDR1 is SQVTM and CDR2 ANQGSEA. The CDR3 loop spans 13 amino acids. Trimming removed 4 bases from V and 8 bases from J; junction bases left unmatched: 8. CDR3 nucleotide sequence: TGCAGCGTTGTCCCGGGACAGGGTTTGGGCTACACCTTC. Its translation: CSVVPGQGLGYTF. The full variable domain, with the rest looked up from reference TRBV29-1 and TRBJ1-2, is SAVISQKPSRDICQRGTSLTIQCQVDSQVTMMFWYRQQPGQSLTLIATANQGSEATYESGFVIDKFPISRPNLTFSTLTVSNMSPEDSSIYLCSVVPGQGLGYTFGSGTRLTVV.

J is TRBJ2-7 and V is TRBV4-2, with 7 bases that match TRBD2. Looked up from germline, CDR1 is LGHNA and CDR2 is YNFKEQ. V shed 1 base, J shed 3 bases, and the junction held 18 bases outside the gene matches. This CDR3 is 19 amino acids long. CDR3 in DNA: TGTGCCAGCAGCCAAGGCTATCGAGGGGAAGCGGGAACCCACTACGAGCAGTACTTC. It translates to CASSQGYRGEAGTHYEQYF.

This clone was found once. The CDR3, as DNA: TGTGCCAGCAGTTTATACACCCCGGGGGAAGGAACCGGGGAGCTGTTTTTT. Amino acids: CASSLYTPGEGTGELFF. The rearrangement joins TRBV27 to TRBJ2-2; D perhaps matches TRBD2 (6 bases). Trimming removed 1 base at V and 5 bases at J, with 17 bases between. Germline lookup yields CDR1 MNHEY and CDR2 SMNVEV (reference sequence). The CDR3 is made up of 17 amino acids.

CDR3 DNA: TGTGCCAGCAGTTTACCATCAAGCTCCTACGAGCAGTACTTC. It codes for CASSLPSSSYEQYF. The V gene is TRBV28, the J gene TRBJ2-7, with no clear D. Germline V gives CDR1 MDHEN, CDR2 SYDVKM. Trimming cost V 2 bases and J 0 bases, with 8 bases left between them. The length of the CDR3 is 14 residues. Combining the CDR3 with reference TRBV28 and TRBJ2-7 gives the whole variable domain DVKVTQSSRYLVKRTGEKVFLECVQDMDHENMFWYRQDPGLGLRLIYFSYDVKMKEKGDIPEGYSVSREKKERFSLILESASTNQTSMYLCASSLPSSSYEQYFGPGTRLTVT.

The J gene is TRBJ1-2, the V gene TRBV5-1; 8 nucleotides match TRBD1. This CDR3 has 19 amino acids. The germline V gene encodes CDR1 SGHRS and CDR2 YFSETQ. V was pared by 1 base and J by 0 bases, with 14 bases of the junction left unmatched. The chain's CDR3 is CASSLPSGGVHGANYGYTF. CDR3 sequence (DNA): TGCGCCAGCAGCTTGCCATCAGGGGGCGTCCACGGTGCTAACTATGGCTACACCTTC.

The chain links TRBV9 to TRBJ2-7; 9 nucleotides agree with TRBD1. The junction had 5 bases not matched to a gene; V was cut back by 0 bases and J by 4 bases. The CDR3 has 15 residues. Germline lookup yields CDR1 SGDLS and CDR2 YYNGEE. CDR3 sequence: CASSVDPGTGYEQYF. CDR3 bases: TGTGCCAGCAGCGTAGACCCCGGGACAGGGTACGAGCAGTACTTC.

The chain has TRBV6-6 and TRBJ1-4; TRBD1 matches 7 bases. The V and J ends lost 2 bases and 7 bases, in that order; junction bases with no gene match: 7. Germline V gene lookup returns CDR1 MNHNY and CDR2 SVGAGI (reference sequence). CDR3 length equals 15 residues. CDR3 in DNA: TGTGCCAGCAGTTACACCAGGGGGGTAGGTGAAAAACTGTTTTTT. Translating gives CASSYTRGVGEKLFF.

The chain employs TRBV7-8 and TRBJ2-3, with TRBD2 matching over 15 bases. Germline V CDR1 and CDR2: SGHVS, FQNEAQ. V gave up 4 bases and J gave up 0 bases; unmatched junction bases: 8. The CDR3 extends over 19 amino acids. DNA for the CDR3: TGTGCCAGCAGCTCGGGACTAGCGGGAGGCTACCATAGCACAGATACGCAGTATTTT. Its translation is CASSSGLAGGYHSTDTQYF. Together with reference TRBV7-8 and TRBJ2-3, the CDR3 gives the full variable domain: GAGVSQSPRYKVAKRGQDVALRCDPISGHVSLFWYQQALGQGPEFLTYFQNEAQLDKSGLPSDRFFAERPEGSVSTLKIQRTQQEDSAVYLCASSSGLAGGYHSTDTQYFGPGTRLTVL.

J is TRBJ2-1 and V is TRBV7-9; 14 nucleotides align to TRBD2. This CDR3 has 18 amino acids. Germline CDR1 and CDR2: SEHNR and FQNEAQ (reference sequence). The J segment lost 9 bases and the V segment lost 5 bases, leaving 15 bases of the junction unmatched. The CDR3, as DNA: TGTGCCAGCAGCCCACTAACAGGGACTAGCGGGAGAGGCCTTGAGCAGTTCTTC. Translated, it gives CASSPLTGTSGRGLEQFF.

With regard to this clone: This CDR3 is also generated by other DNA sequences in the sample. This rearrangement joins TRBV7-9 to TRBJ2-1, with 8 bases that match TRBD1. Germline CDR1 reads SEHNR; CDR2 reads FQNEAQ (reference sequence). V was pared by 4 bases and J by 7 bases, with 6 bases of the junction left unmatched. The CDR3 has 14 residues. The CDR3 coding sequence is TGTGCCAGCAGCTCAGGACAGGGAGTTAATGAGCAGTTCTTC. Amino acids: CASSSGQGVNEQFF.

The CDR3 loop reads CASSIQGVNYGYTF. Written as DNA, the CDR3 is TGTGCCAGCAGTATACAGGGGGTAAACTATGGCTACACCTTC. The rearrangement uses TRBV28 and TRBJ1-2; 8 positions agree with TRBD1. This CDR3 has 14 residues. Germline V CDR1 and CDR2: MDHEN, SYDVKM. V shed 5 bases, J shed 2 bases, and the junction held 4 bases outside the gene matches.

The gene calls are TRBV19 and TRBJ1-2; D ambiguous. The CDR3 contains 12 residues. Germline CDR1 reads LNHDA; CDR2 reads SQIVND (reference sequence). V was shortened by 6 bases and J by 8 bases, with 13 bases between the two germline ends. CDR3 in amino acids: CASRKGGWGYTF. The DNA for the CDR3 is TGTGCCAGTAGAAAGGGCGGGTGGGGCTACACCTTC.

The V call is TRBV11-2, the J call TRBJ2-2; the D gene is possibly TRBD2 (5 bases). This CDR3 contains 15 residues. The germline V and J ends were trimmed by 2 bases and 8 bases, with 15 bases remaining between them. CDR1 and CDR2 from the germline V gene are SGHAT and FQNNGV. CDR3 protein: CASSLTRLAFGELFF. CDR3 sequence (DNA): TGTGCCAGCAGCTTAACGCGGCTAGCATTTGGGGAGCTGTTTTTT. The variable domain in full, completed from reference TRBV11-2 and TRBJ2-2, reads EAGVAQSPRYKIIEKRQSVAFWCNPISGHATLYWYQQILGQGPKLLIQFQNNGVVDDSQLPKDRFSAERLKGVDSTLKIQPAKLEDSAVYLCASSLTRLAFGELFFGEGSRLTVL.

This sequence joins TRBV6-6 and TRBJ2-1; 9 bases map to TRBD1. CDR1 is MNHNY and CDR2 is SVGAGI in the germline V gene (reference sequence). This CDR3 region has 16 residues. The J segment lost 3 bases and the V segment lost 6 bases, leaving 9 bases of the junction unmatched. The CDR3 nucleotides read TGTGCCAGCAGCTCCCGCCGGGACAGGGACTACAATGAGCAGTTCTTC. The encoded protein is CASSSRRDRDYNEQFF.

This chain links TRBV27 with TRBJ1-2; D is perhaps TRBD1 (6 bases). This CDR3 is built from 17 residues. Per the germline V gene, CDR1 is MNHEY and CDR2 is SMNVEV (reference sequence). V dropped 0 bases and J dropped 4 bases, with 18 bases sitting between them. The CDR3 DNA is TGTGCCAGCAGTTTATCGAAGCTCTCGGGGGCCCCCTATGGCTACACCTTC. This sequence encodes CASSLSKLSGAPYGYTF.

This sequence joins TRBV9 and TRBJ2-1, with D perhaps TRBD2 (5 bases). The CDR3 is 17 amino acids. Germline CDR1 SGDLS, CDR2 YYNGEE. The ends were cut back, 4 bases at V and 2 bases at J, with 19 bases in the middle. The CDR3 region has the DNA TGTGCCAGCAGCCCACGACTATCCAGTAGCCCCTACAATGAGCAGTTCTTC. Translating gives CASSPRLSSSPYNEQFF. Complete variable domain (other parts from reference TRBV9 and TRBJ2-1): DSGVTQTPKHLITATGQRVTLRCSPRSGDLSVYWYQQSLDQGLQFLIQYYNGEERAKGNILERFSAQQFPDLHSELNLSSLELGDSALYFCASSPRLSSSPYNEQFFGPGTRLTVL.

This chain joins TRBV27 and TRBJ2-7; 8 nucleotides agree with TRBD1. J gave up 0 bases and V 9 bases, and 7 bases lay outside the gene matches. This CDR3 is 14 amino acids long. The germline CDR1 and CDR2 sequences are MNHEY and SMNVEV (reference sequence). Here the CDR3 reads CASRLDRDSYEQYF. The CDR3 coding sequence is TGTGCCAGTCGTTTGGACAGGGACTCCTACGAGCAGTACTTC.

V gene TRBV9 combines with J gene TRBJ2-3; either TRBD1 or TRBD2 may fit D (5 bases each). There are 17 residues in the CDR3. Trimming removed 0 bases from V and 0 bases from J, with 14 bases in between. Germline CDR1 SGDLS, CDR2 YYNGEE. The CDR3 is CASSVAGSQPSTDTQYF. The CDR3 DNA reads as TGTGCCAGCAGCGTAGCAGGGAGCCAGCCGAGCACAGATACGCAGTATTTT.

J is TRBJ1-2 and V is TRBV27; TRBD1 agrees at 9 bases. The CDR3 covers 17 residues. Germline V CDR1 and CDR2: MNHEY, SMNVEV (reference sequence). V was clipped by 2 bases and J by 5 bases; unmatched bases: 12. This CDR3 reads CASSLEGFGGQGYGYTF. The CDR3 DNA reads TGTGCCAGCAGTTTAGAGGGGTTCGGGGGACAGGGATATGGCTACACCTTC.

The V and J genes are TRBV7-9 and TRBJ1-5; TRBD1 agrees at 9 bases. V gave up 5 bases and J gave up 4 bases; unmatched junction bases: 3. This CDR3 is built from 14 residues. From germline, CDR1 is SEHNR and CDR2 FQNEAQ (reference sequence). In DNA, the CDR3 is TGTGCCAGCAGCACGGACAGGGGTAATCAGCCCCAGCATTTT. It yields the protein CASSTDRGNQPQHF.

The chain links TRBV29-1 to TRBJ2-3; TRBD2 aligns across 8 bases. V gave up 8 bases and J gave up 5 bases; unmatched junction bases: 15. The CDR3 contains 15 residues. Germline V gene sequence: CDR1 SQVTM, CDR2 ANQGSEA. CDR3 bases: TGCAGCACAAGAGGGCGGGAGGCAGATCGAGATACGCAGTATTTT. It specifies CSTRGREADRDTQYF.

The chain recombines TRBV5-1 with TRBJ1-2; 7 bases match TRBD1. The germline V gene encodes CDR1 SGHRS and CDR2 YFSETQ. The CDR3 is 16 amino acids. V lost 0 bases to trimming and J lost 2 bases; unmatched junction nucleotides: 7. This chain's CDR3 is CASSLVGTDPNYGYTF. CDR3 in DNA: TGCGCCAGCAGCTTGGTGGGGACAGACCCCAACTATGGCTACACCTTC.

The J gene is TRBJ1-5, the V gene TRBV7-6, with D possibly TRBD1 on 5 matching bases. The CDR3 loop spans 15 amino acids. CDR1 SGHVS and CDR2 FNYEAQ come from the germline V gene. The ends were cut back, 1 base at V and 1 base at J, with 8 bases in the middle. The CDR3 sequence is CASSLVWGSNQPQHF. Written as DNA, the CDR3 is TGTGCCAGCAGCTTAGTCTGGGGCAGCAATCAGCCCCAGCATTTT. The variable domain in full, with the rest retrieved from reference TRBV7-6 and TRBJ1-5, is GAGVSQSPRYKVTKRGQDVALRCDPISGHVSLYWYRQALGQGPEFLTYFNYEAQQDKSGLPNDRFSAERPEGSISTLTIQRTEQRDSAMYRCASSLVWGSNQPQHFGDGTRLSIL.

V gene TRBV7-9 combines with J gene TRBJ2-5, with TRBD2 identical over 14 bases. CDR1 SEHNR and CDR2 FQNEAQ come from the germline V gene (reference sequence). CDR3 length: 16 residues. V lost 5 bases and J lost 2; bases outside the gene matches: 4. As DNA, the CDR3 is TGTGCCAGCAGCGTTAGACTAGCGGGAGGGCAAGAGACCCAGTACTTC. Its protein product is CASSVRLAGGQETQYF.